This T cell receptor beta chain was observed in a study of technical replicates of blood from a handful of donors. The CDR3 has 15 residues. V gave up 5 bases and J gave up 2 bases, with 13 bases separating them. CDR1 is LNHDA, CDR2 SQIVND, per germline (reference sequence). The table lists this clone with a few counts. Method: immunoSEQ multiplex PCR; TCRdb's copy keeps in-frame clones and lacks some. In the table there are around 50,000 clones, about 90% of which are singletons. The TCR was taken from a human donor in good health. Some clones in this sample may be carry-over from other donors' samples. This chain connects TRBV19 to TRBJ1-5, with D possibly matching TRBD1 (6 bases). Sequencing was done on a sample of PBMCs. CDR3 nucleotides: TGTGCCAGTAGTGTCACAGGGAGTGGCAATCAGCCCCAGCATTTT. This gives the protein CASSVTGSGNQPQHF. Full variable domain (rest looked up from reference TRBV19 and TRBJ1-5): DGGITQSPKYLFRKEGQNVTLSCEQNLNHDAMYWYRQDPGQGLRLIYYSQIVNDFQKGDIAEGYSVSREKKESFPLTVTSAQKNPTAFYLCASSVTGSGNQPQHFGDGTRLSIL.